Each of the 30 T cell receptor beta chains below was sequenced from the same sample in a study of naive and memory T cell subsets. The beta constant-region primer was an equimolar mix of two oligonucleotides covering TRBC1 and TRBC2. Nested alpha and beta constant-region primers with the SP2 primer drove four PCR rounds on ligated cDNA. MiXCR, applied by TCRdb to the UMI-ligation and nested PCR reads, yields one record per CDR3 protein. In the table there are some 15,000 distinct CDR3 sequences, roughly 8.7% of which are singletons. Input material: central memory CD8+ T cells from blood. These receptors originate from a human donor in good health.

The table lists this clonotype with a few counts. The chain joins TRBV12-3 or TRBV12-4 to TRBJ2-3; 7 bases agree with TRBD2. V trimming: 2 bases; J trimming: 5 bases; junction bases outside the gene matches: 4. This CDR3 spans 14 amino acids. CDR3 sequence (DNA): TGTGCCAGCAGTTTACCGGGACTACGAGATACGCAGTATTTT. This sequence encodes CASSLPGLRDTQYF.

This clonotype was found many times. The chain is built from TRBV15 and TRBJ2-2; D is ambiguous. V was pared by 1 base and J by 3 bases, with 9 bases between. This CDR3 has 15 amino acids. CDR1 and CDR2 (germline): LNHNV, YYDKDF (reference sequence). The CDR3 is CATSRAFGDTGELFF. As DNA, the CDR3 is TGTGCCACCAGCAGAGCCTTTGGGGACACCGGGGAGCTGTTTTTT.

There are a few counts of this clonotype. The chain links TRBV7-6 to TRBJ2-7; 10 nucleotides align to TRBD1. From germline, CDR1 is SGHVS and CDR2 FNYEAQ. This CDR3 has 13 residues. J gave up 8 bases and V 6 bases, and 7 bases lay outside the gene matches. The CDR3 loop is CASRQGTGEQQYF. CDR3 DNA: TGTGCCAGCAGGCAAGGGACAGGGGAACAGCAGTACTTC.

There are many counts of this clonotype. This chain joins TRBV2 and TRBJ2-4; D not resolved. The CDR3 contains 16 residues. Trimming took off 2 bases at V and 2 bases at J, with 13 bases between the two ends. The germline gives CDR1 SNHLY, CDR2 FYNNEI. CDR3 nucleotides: TGTGCCAGCAGTGAATTTGGGGAAGTGACCAAAAACATTCAGTACTTC. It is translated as CASSEFGEVTKNIQYF.

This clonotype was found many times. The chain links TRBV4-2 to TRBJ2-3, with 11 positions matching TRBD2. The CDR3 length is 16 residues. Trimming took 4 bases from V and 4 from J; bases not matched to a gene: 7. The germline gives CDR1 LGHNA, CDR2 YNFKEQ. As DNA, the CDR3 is TGTGCCAGCAGCCCTATAGCGGGAGGGGGTCCAGATACGCAGTATTTT. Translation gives CASSPIAGGGPDTQYF.

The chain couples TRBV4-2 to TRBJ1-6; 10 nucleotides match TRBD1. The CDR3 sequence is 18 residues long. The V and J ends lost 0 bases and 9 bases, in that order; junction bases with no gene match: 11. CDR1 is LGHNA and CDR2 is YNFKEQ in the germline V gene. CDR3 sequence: CASSQEDSDGTGVSPLHF. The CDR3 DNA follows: TGTGCCAGCAGCCAAGAAGACTCCGACGGGACAGGGGTTTCACCCCTCCACTTT.

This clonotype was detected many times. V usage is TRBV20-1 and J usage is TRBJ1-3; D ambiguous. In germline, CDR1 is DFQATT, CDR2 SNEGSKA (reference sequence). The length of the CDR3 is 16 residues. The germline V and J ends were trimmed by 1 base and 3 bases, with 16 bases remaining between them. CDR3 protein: CSARVLDYVGGNTIYF. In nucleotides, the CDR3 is TGCAGTGCTAGAGTCCTAGATTACGTGGGTGGAAACACCATATATTTT.

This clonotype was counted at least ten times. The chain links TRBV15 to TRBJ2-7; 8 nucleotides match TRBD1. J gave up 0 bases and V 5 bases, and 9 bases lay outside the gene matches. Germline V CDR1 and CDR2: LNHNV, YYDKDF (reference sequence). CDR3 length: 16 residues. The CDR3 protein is CATSVQGQASSYEQYF. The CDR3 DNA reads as TGTGCCACCAGCGTACAGGGACAGGCCAGCTCCTACGAGCAGTACTTC. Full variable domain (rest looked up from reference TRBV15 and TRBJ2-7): DAMVIQNPRYQVTQFGKPVTLSCSQTLNHNVMYWYQQKSSQAPKLLFHYYDKDFNNEADTPDNFQSRRPNTSFCFLDIRSPGLGDTAMYLCATSVQGQASSYEQYFGPGTRLTVT.

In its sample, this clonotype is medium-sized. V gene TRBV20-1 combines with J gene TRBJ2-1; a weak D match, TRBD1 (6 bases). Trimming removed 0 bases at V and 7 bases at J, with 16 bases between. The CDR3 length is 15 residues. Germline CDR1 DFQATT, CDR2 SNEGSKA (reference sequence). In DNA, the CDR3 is TGCAGTGCTAGAGATCTCCGGGACAACCAGAATGAGCAGTTCTTC. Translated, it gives CSARDLRDNQNEQFF.

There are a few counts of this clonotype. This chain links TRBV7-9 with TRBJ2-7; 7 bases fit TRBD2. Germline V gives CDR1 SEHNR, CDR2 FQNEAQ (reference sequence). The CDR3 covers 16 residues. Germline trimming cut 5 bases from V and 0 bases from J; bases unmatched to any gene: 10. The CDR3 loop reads CASSPIAGLSSYEQYF. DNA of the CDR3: TGTGCCAGCAGCCCGATAGCGGGCCTGAGCTCCTACGAGCAGTACTTC.

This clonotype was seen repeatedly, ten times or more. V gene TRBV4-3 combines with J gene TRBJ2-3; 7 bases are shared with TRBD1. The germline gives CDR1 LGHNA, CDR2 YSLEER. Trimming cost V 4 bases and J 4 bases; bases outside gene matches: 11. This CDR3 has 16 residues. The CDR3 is CASSPTQGSVADTQYF. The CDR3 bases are TGCGCCAGCAGCCCTACACAGGGGTCAGTCGCAGATACGCAGTATTTT.

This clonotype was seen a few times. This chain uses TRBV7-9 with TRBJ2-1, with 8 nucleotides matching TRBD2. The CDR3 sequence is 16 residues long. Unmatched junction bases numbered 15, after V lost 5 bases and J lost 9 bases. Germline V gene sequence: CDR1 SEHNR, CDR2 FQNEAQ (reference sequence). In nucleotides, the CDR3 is TGTGCCAGCAGCCCAAGGGGTGCGGGGGGCAAGGGTGAGCAGTTCTTC. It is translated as CASSPRGAGGKGEQFF. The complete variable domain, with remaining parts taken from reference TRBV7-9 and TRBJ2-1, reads DTGVSQNPRHKITKRGQNVTFRCDPISEHNRLYWYRQTLGQGPEFLTYFQNEAQLEKSRLLSDRFSAERPKGSFSTLEIQRTEQGDSAMYLCASSPRGAGGKGEQFFGPGTRLTVL.

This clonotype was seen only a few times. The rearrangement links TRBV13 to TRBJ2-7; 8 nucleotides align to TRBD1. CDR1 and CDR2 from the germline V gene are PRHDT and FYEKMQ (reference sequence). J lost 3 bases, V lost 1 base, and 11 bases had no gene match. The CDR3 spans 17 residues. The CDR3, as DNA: TGTGCCAGCAGCTTAGCACAGGGGGATCCATCAATCTACGAGCAGTACTTC. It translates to CASSLAQGDPSIYEQYF.

DNA of the CDR3: TGTGCCAGCAGCTCTCTCCAAGCCCGGGGGTTTGGGGACACCGGGGAGCTGTTTTTT. The encoded protein is CASSSLQARGFGDTGELFF. This chain joins TRBV9 and TRBJ2-2; weak D call: TRBD2 (6 bases). This CDR3 has 19 amino acids. V was pared by 4 bases and J by 3 bases, with 25 bases between. From germline, CDR1 is SGDLS and CDR2 YYNGEE. The full variable domain, its missing parts supplied by reference TRBV9 and TRBJ2-2, is DSGVTQTPKHLITATGQRVTLRCSPRSGDLSVYWYQQSLDQGLQFLIQYYNGEERAKGNILERFSAQQFPDLHSELNLSSLELGDSALYFCASSSLQARGFGDTGELFFGEGSRLTVL.

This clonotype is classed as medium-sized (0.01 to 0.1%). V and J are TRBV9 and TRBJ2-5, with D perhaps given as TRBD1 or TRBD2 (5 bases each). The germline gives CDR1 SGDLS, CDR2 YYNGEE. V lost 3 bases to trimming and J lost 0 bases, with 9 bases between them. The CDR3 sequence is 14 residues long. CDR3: CASSDRDHQETQYF. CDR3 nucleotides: TGTGCCAGCAGCGATCGGGACCACCAAGAGACCCAGTACTTC.

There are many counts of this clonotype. For the CDR3, the DNA is TGTGCCAGCAGTAAGGCCTCTCTCTCCTACGAGCAGTACTTC. Translation: CASSKASLSYEQYF. This rearrangement joins TRBV28 to TRBJ2-7; D is unresolved. Trimming removed 5 bases from V and 0 bases from J, with 11 bases in between. Germline V gene data show CDR1 as MDHEN and CDR2 as SYDVKM. CDR3 length: 14 amino acids.

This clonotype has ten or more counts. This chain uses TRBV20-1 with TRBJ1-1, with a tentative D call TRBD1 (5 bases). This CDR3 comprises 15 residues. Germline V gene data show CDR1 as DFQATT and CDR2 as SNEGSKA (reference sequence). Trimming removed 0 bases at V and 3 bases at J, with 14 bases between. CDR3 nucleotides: TGCAGTGCTAGAGATCTCGGGCCGGGGGACACTGAAGCTTTCTTT. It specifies CSARDLGPGDTEAFF.

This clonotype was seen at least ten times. This chain's CDR3 is CAGGLAGAGELFF. The CDR3 nucleotides are TGTGCCGGGGGACTAGCGGGAGCCGGGGAGCTGTTTTTT. The chain links TRBV28 to TRBJ2-2, with 14 bases that match TRBD2. The V segment lost 11 bases and the J segment 6 bases; nucleotides outside the gene matches: 2. Germline loops: CDR1 MDHEN, CDR2 SYDVKM. The CDR3 extends over 13 amino acids.

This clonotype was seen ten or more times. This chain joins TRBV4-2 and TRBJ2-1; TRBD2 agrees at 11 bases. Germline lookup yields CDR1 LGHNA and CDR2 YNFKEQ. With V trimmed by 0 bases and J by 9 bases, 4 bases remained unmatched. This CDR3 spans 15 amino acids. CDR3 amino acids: CASSQETSGGSEQFF. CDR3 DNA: TGTGCCAGCAGCCAAGAAACTAGCGGGGGAAGTGAGCAGTTCTTC.

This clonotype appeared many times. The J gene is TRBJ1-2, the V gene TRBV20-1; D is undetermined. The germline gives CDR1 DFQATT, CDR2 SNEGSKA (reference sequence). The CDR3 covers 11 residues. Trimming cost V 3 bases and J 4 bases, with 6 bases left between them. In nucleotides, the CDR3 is TGCAGTGCTAGTGGAAGCTATGGCTACACCTTC. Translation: CSASGSYGYTF.

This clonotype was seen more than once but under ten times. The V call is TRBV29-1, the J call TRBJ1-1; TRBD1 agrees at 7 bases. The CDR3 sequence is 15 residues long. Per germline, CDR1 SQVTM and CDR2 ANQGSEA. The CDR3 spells CRRETGPEMNTEAFF. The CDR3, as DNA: TGCAGGAGGGAGACAGGGCCCGAAATGAACACTGAAGCTTTCTTT.

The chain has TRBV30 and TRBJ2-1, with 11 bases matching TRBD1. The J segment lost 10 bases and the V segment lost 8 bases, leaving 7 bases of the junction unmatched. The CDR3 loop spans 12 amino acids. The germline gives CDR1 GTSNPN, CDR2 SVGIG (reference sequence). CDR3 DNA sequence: TGTGCCCAAGGACAGGGGGCTGTGGAGCAGTTCTTC. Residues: CAQGQGAVEQFF.

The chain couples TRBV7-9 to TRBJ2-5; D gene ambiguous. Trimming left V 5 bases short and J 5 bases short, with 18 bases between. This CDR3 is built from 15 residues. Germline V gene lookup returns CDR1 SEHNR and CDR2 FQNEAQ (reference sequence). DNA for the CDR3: TGTGCCAGCAGCCAACGGTTGGGGTCTCGGGAGACCCAGTACTTC. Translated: CASSQRLGSRETQYF.

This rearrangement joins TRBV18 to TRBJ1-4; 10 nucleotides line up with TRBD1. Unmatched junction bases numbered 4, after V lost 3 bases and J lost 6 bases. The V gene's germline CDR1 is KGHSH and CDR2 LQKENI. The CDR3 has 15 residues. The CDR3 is CASSPGTGEDEKLFF. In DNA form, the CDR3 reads TGTGCCAGCTCACCGGGGACAGGGGAGGATGAAAAACTGTTTTTT.

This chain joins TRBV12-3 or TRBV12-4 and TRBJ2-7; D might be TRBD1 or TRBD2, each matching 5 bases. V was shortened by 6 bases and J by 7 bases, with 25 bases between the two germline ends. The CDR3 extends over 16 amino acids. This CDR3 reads CASSDLSGLPSYEQYF. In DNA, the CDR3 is TGTGCCAGCAGCGACCTGTCGGGGCTCCCTTCTTATGAGCAGTACTTC.

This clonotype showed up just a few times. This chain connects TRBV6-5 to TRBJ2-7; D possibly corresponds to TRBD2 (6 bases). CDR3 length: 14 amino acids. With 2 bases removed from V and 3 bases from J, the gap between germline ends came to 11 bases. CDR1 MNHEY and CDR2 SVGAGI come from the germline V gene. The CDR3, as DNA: TGTGCCAGCAGTTACGAGGGAGGAAACTACGAGCAGTACTTC. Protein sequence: CASSYEGGNYEQYF.

CDR3 DNA: TGTGCCAGCAGTGAGACGGGGGCGAGCGGGGCCAACGTCCTGACTTTC. Amino acid sequence: CASSETGASGANVLTF. The chain joins TRBV2 to TRBJ2-6, with D perhaps given as TRBD1 or TRBD2 (6 bases each). CDR1 and CDR2 from the germline V gene are SNHLY and FYNNEI. V was cut by 3 bases and J by 4 bases, with 13 bases left in between. This CDR3 has 16 residues.

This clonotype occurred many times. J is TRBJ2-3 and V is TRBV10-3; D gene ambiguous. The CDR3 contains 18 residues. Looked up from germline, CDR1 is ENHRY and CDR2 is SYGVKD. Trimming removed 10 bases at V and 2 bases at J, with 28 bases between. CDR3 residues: CATRQSSGPPTDTDTQYF. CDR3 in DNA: TGTGCCACACGCCAATCTTCGGGCCCTCCGACCGACACAGATACGCAGTATTTT.

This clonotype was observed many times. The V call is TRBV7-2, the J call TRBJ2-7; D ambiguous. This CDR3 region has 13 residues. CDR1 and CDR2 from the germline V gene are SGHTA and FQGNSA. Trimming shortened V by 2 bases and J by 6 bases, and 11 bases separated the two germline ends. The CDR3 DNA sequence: TGTGCCAGCAGCTTATCGGTCGCCGGCGAGCAGTACTTC. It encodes CASSLSVAGEQYF.

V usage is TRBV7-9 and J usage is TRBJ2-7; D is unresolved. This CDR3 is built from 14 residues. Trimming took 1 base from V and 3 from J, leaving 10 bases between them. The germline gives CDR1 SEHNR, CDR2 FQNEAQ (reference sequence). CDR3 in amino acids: CASSLGLGLYEQYF. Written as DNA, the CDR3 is TGTGCCAGCAGCTTAGGACTGGGTCTCTACGAGCAGTACTTC.